The sequence of this T cell receptor (beta chain) was determined in a study of cytomegalovirus exposure and HLA in healthy donors. V lost 0 bases to trimming and J lost 0 bases, with 15 bases between them. Germline V CDR1 and CDR2: SGHVS, FQNEAQ. CDR3 length equals 19 residues. The table came from immunoSEQ multiplex PCR; TCRdb's copy has only in-frame clones and leaves some out. The sample holds 200,000 to 300,000 clones, approximately 87% seen once. Sequenced: PBMCs. The rearrangement joins TRBV7-8 to TRBJ2-6; possibly TRBD1 for D (6 bases). The sequence derives from a man in his late teens or twenties in good health and CMV-seronegative. The CDR3 reads CASSLARRGLSSGANVLTF. For the CDR3, the DNA is TGTGCCAGCAGCTTAGCGCGTAGGGGGTTAAGCTCTGGGGCCAACGTCCTGACTTTC. The complete variable domain, with remaining parts taken from reference TRBV7-8 and TRBJ2-6, reads GAGVSQSPRYKVAKRGQDVALRCDPISGHVSLFWYQQALGQGPEFLTYFQNEAQLDKSGLPSDRFFAERPEGSVSTLKIQRTQQEDSAVYLCASSLARRGLSSGANVLTFGAGSRLTVL.